This TCR beta chain was sequenced for a study of CD8 T cells in Susac syndrome. General observations from the study: The study conceded that relatively few individuals underwent its TCR sequencing and HLA analysis.

After extraction with the RNeasy kit, about 0.45 to 1 ug of the RNA was reverse transcribed using random hexamers. TCRdb analysed the immunoSEQ multiplex PCR reads with MiXCR anew, one entry per CDR3 protein. The table lists about 280,000 distinct CDR3 sequences, roughly 81% of them singletons. The study used treatment-naive patients who had stable or active relapsing-remitting disease as multiple sclerosis controls. TEMRA cells were FACS-enriched, and CD8+ and CD4+ T cells were isolated negatively. Concerning this clonotype: The antigen is not known.

From germline, CDR1 is MDHEN and CDR2 SYDVKM. This CDR3 is built from 16 residues. Deletions cut 6 bases from V and 0 bases from J, with 14 bases between. This sequence was found in a human donor with multiple sclerosis. The chain recombines TRBV28 with TRBJ1-4; D is undetermined. Sequenced: CD8+ T cells from PBMCs. DNA of the CDR3: TGTGCCAGCAGCTCCTCGCTCAGGCCAACTAATGAAAAACTGTTTTTT. It codes for CASSSSLRPTNEKLFF.